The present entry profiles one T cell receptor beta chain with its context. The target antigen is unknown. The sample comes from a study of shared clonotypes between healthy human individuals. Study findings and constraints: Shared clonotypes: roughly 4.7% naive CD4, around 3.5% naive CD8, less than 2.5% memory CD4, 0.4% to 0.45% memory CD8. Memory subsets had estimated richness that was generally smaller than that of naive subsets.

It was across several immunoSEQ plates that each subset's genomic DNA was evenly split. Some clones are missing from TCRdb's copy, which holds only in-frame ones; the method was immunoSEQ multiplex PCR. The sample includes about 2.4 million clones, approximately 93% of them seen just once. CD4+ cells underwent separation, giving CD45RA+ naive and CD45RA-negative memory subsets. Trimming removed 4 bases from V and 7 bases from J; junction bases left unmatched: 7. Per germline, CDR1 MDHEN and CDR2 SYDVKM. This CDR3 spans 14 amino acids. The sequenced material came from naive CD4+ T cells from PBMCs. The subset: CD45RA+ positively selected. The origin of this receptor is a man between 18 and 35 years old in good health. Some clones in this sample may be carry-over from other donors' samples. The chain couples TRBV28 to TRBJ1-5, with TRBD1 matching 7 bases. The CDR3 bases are TGTGCCAGCAGTTCAACAGGGGAAGGACAGCCCCAGCATTTT. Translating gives CASSSTGEGQPQHF.